This TCR beta chain was identified in a study of cytomegalovirus exposure and HLA in healthy donors. Some clones are missing from TCRdb's copy, which holds only in-frame ones; the method was immunoSEQ multiplex PCR. The sample lists some 270,000 clones, around 85% seen once, with around 1% in the top ten. Concerning this clone itself: Its antigen remains unknown.

Whole-study findings and limits: The study labeled fewer than 200 TCR beta chains cytomegalovirus-associated.

The donors formed part of the 120-subject validation cohort, distinct from the approximately 670-subject first cohort. The CDR3 is 13 amino acids. The V end lost 5 bases, the J end lost 1 base, and 5 bases lay between the germline ends. The V gene's germline CDR1 is SGHTA and CDR2 FQGTGA. The V gene is TRBV7-3, the J gene TRBJ2-2; no clear D gene. Sequencing was performed on PBMCs. This TCR was recovered from a woman between 18 and 29 years old in good health and CMV-seronegative. The CDR3 nucleotides are TGTGCCAGCAGCCCAGGGAACACCGGGGAGCTGTTTTTT. Encoded protein: CASSPGNTGELFF.